This T cell receptor (beta chain) was sequenced in a study of blood T cell repertoires in COVID-19. Study information: Acute and convalescent COVID-19 samples came from the United States, Italy and Spain.

Losses at the gene ends were 3 bases for V and 6 bases for J; bases not matched to a gene: 7. The CDR3 length is 16 residues. Germline assignment: CDR1 KGHSH and CDR2 LQKENI. Original methodology: Amplification with reference gene primers provided the estimates of nucleated cell counts. Only in-frame clones appear in the TCRdb table, and some are missing; sequencing was by immunoSEQ multiplex PCR. The V and J calls and clone size come from that table; D and trimming were worked out from the DNA. This table has a few hundred thousand clones, about 91% appearing once. Patients from Seattle were sampled longitudinally, starting during active infection.

This TCR was sampled from a person aged 18-35 years with COVID-19, enrolled during active disease. This chain connects TRBV18 to TRBJ2-7; 14 bases line up with TRBD2. The material sequenced was peripheral blood. The CDR3 DNA reads TGTGCCAGCTCACCGCGCGGACTAGCGGGAGGTGGCGAGCAGTACTTC. Amino acids: CASSPRGLAGGGEQYF.